Below are 11 T cell receptor beta chains sequenced from a single sample in a study of cytomegalovirus exposure and HLA in healthy donors. Vbeta (60) and Jbeta (13) primers were used in the PCR. Clones were read by immunoSEQ multiplex PCR, and TCRdb kept only the in-frame ones, dropping some. Of 150,000 to 200,000 clones detected, roughly four fifths appear once; the ten largest clones hold about 4%. Sequences were obtained from PBMCs. The receptors stem from a man aged 50 to 60 in good health and CMV-seropositive.

CDR3 bases: TGTGCCAGTACCCTAGTGGGTCCCGGGGAGCTGTTTTTT. Translation: CASTLVGPGELFF. The gene calls are TRBV19 and TRBJ2-2; D remains ambiguous. Trimming shortened V by 7 bases and J by 6 bases, and 12 bases separated the two germline ends. The CDR3 length is 13 residues. Germline assignment: CDR1 LNHDA and CDR2 SQIVND (reference sequence).

The genes are TRBV7-6 and TRBJ2-2, with a possible D match to TRBD2 (6 bases). The CDR3 loop spans 16 amino acids. V dropped 1 base and J dropped 1 base, with 10 bases sitting between them. Per the germline V gene, CDR1 is SGHVS and CDR2 is FNYEAQ. The CDR3 bases are TGTGCCAGCAGCTTAGACCAGCGGGTGAACACCGGGGAGCTGTTTTTT. Protein sequence: CASSLDQRVNTGELFF.

The chain uses TRBV5-1 and TRBJ2-3, with TRBD2 matching 10 bases. The CDR3 length is 15 residues. Losses at the gene ends were 5 bases for V and 5 bases for J; bases not matched to a gene: 8. Germline V gene sequence: CDR1 SGHRS, CDR2 YFSETQ. The CDR3 loop reads CASSSSGRAGDTQYF. CDR3 DNA: TGCGCCAGCAGTTCGAGCGGGAGGGCCGGAGATACGCAGTATTTT. Using reference TRBV5-1 and TRBJ2-3 for the parts outside the CDR3, the full variable domain is KAGVTQTPRYLIKTRGQQVTLSCSPISGHRSVSWYQQTPGQGLQFLFEYFSETQRNKGNFPGRFSGRQFSNSRSEMNVSTLELGDSALYLCASSSSGRAGDTQYFGPGTRLTVL.

This chain joins TRBV5-6 and TRBJ1-6; D is possibly TRBD1 (6 bases). Germline CDR1 is SGHDT and CDR2 is YYEEEE. Trimming pared 4 bases from V and 10 bases from J, leaving 18 bases between. The CDR3 loop spans 15 amino acids. The CDR3 coding sequence is TGTGCCAGCAGCCCGGGCGCACAGGGAAGGTCACCCCTCCACTTT. Amino acid sequence: CASSPGAQGRSPLHF.

This sequence joins TRBV27 and TRBJ2-7, with D maybe TRBD2 (6 bases). The CDR3 has 15 amino acids. The V and J ends lost 3 bases and 2 bases respectively, with 14 bases between them. Per the germline V gene, CDR1 is MNHEY and CDR2 is SMNVEV (reference sequence). CDR3 bases: TGTGCCAGCAGTTTGGGACTGGGAGGAACCTACGAGCAGTACTTC. Translating gives CASSLGLGGTYEQYF.

The rearrangement links TRBV11-2 to TRBJ2-1; 8 nucleotides align to TRBD2. CDR3 length: 17 amino acids. Germline V gene sequence: CDR1 SGHAT, CDR2 FQNNGV. The J segment lost 2 bases and the V segment lost 1 base, leaving 7 bases of the junction unmatched. CDR3 nucleotide sequence: TGTGCCAGCAGCTTAGTTCGGCGGGGGGCTACCTACAATGAGCAGTTCTTC. Its translation is CASSLVRRGATYNEQFF.

CDR3 nucleotides: TGTGCCAGCAGCGGGAGGTACTTAGAGACCCAGTACTTC. It codes for CASSGRYLETQYF. This chain connects TRBV5-6 to TRBJ2-5; a weak D match, TRBD2 (6 bases). The length of the CDR3 is 13 residues. The germline V gene encodes CDR1 SGHDT and CDR2 YYEEEE. With 4 bases removed from V and 4 bases from J, the gap between germline ends came to 11 bases.

This rearrangement joins TRBV11-2 to TRBJ1-2; D gene unclear. Per the germline V gene, CDR1 is SGHAT and CDR2 is FQNNGV. V lost 6 bases and J 4 bases, leaving 12 bases between the germline ends. The CDR3 spans 13 residues. The DNA of the CDR3 is TGTGCCAGCAGGCCGGCGGGCTTCTATGGCTACACCTTC. Its translation: CASRPAGFYGYTF.

In its sample, this clone was seen once. This chain links TRBV19 with TRBJ2-6; 7 nucleotides agree with TRBD1. Germline V gene sequence: CDR1 LNHDA, CDR2 SQIVND (reference sequence). V trimming: 10 bases; J trimming: 2 bases; junction bases outside the gene matches: 11. CDR3 length equals 16 residues. The CDR3 DNA reads TGTGCCACACAGGGGACCAGTCTCACTGGGGCCAACGTCCTGACTTTC. This sequence encodes CATQGTSLTGANVLTF.

J is TRBJ2-7 and V is TRBV7-6; 9 nucleotides match TRBD2. CDR1 is SGHVS and CDR2 is FNYEAQ in the germline V gene. The CDR3 extends over 13 amino acids. Trimming at V came to 5 bases and at J to 4 bases, leaving 3 bases not matched to a gene. The CDR3 reads CASSRRGGYEQYF. The CDR3 nucleotides are TGTGCCAGCAGCCGGCGGGGGGGATACGAGCAGTACTTC.

This clone was seen a few times. The chain employs TRBV6-6 and TRBJ2-7, with a tentative D call TRBD2 (5 bases). CDR3 size: 15 residues. The V end lost 0 bases, the J end lost 6 bases, and 15 bases lay between the germline ends. Germline CDR1 and CDR2: MNHNY and SVGAGI (reference sequence). DNA for the CDR3: TGTGCCAGCAGTTACTCGAGGCCTACGGGGTCCGAGCAGTACTTC. This codes for CASSYSRPTGSEQYF.